What follows are 20 T cell receptor beta chains derived from one specimen sequenced in a study of blood T cell repertoires in COVID-19. Sequencing was performed with immunoSEQ multiplex PCR; in TCRdb, only in-frame clones are kept and a portion is missing. The table includes 29,000 or so clones, 70% to 90% detected once. The sequencing sample was made of peripheral blood. These receptors came from a human donor in a cohort sampled during active COVID-19.

This chain uses TRBV28 with TRBJ1-1, with TRBD1 as a possible D gene (6 bases). The ends were cut back, 8 bases at V and 2 bases at J, with 15 bases in the middle. The CDR3 is 14 amino acids. The germline V gene has CDR1 MDHEN and CDR2 SYDVKM. DNA for the CDR3: TGTGCCAGCGGACAGCTTTACCTTAACACTGAAGCTTTCTTT. It is translated as CASGQLYLNTEAFF.

CDR3 protein: CASSLKQYGYTF. CDR3 in DNA: TGTGCCAGCAGTTTGAAACAATACGGCTACACCTTC. V gene TRBV6-2 or TRBV6-3 combines with J gene TRBJ1-2; the D is unclear. V lost 4 bases and J 8 bases, leaving 11 bases between the germline ends. Germline assignment: CDR1 MNHEY and CDR2 SVGEGT. The CDR3 contains 12 residues.

This sequence joins TRBV28 and TRBJ2-7; TRBD1 matches at 9 bases. Germline V gives CDR1 MDHEN, CDR2 SYDVKM. J gave up 6 bases and V 4 bases, and 10 bases lay outside the gene matches. This CDR3 has 15 amino acids. In DNA form, the CDR3 reads TGTGCCAGCAGTTCGACGGGGACAGGGTTGAGCGAGCAGTACTTC. It yields the protein CASSSTGTGLSEQYF. Complete variable domain (other parts from reference TRBV28 and TRBJ2-7): DVKVTQSSRYLVKRTGEKVFLECVQDMDHENMFWYRQDPGLGLRLIYFSYDVKMKEKGDIPEGYSVSREKKERFSLILESASTNQTSMYLCASSSTGTGLSEQYFGPGTRLTVT.

The gene calls are TRBV9 and TRBJ2-7; 12 positions match TRBD1. The CDR3 has 14 amino acids. Germline CDR1 and CDR2: SGDLS and YYNGEE. With V trimmed by 5 bases and J by 7 bases, 7 bases remained unmatched. This CDR3 reads CASSEGQGAEEQYF. The CDR3 bases are TGTGCCAGCAGTGAGGGACAGGGGGCAGAGGAGCAGTACTTC.

CDR3: CASTETGAYNEQFF. DNA for the CDR3: TGTGCCAGCACCGAGACAGGGGCCTACAATGAGCAGTTCTTC. The V call is TRBV2, the J call TRBJ2-1, with 8 bases that match TRBD1. The CDR3 runs to 14 residues. J was trimmed by 2 bases and V by 7 bases; bases with no gene match: 4. The V gene's germline CDR1 is SNHLY and CDR2 FYNNEI.

The V gene is TRBV5-1, the J gene TRBJ2-1; 10 bases match TRBD2. The V gene end was trimmed by 4 bases and the J gene end by 2 bases; junction bases not matched to a gene: 3. The germline gives CDR1 SGHRS, CDR2 YFSETQ. CDR3 size: 15 residues. The CDR3 DNA sequence: TGCGCCAGCAGCCGCACTAGCGGGGCCTACAATGAGCAGTTCTTC. This translates into CASSRTSGAYNEQFF.

V gene TRBV5-4 combines with J gene TRBJ2-7; the match to TRBD1 covers 8 bases. Germline CDR1 SGHNT, CDR2 YYREEE (reference sequence). The CDR3 is 15 amino acids. J was trimmed by 5 bases and V by 3 bases; bases with no gene match: 10. CDR3 region: CASSSKRTGSDEQYF. The CDR3 DNA reads TGTGCCAGCAGCTCCAAAAGGACAGGGAGTGACGAGCAGTACTTC.

This chain uses TRBV27 with TRBJ1-6; D is possibly TRBD1 (5 bases). The CDR3 sequence is 18 residues long. Germline V gene sequence: CDR1 MNHEY, CDR2 SMNVEV (reference sequence). V lost 4 bases and J lost 0, with 16 bases in between. The CDR3 protein is CASSSHRTFGSYNSPLHF. The CDR3 DNA is TGTGCCAGCAGTTCCCACAGGACATTTGGCTCCTATAATTCACCCCTCCACTTT.

This clone has a handful of counts. The J gene is TRBJ1-1, the V gene TRBV7-9; tentatively, D is TRBD1 (5 bases). This CDR3 is 15 amino acids long. The V end was cut by 1 base, the J end by 3 bases, with 12 bases between. The germline gives CDR1 SEHNR, CDR2 FQNEAQ (reference sequence). The CDR3 nucleotides are TGTGCCAGCAGCTTAGTGTCAGGGTGGGACACTGAAGCTTTCTTT. Translating it yields CASSLVSGWDTEAFF.

The sample holds a few counts of this clone. J is TRBJ2-7 and V is TRBV6-2 or TRBV6-3, with a tentative D call TRBD2 (5 bases). This CDR3 is 12 amino acids long. Germline-derived CDR1 and CDR2 are MNHEY and SVGEGT. Deletions cut 5 bases from V and 4 bases from J, with 9 bases between. CDR3 coding DNA: TGTGCCAGCAGTGCAGGCGGGTACGAGCAGTACTTC. This codes for CASSAGGYEQYF.

The gene calls are TRBV27 and TRBJ1-5; 7 nucleotides align to TRBD1. CDR3 size: 17 residues. The J segment lost 3 bases and the V segment lost 5 bases, leaving 13 bases of the junction unmatched. Germline V gene sequence: CDR1 MNHEY, CDR2 SMNVEV (reference sequence). CDR3 amino acids: CASSLTQTTGFNQPQHF. The CDR3 nucleotides read TGTGCCAGCAGTCTAACTCAAACGACAGGGTTCAATCAGCCCCAGCATTTT.

The J gene is TRBJ2-5, the V gene TRBV5-4; 7 bases align to TRBD2. The germline V gene has CDR1 SGHNT and CDR2 YYREEE (reference sequence). The CDR3 spans 14 residues. Trimming cost V 7 bases and J 2 bases; bases outside gene matches: 8. The CDR3 here is CASSRGGGQETQYF. CDR3 DNA: TGTGCCAGCTCCCGTGGGGGGGGGCAAGAGACCCAGTACTTC.

The chain has TRBV7-6 and TRBJ2-3; 10 nucleotides agree with TRBD2. Germline CDR1 reads SGHVS; CDR2 reads FNYEAQ. This CDR3 contains 16 residues. With V trimmed by 3 bases and J by 5 bases, 8 bases remained unmatched. CDR3 in amino acids: CASSLKRGGRKDTQYF. The CDR3 DNA sequence: TGTGCCAGCAGCTTGAAGCGGGGGGGCCGGAAAGATACGCAGTATTTT.

The table lists this clone with a count of one. The chain uses TRBV6-1 and TRBJ2-7; the D gene is possibly TRBD1 (5 bases). Germline V gene sequence: CDR1 MNHNS, CDR2 SASEGT. Between the trimmed V and J ends, which lost 0 bases and 0 bases, there was a span of 9 bases. This CDR3 is 15 amino acids long. DNA of the CDR3: TGTGCCAGCAGTGAAGCCGGCAGGGTCTCCTACGAGCAGTACTTC. Translating gives CASSEAGRVSYEQYF.

The CDR3 sequence: CASSIVQGGDTQYF. CDR3 nucleotides: TGTGCCAGTAGTATAGTCCAGGGGGGAGATACGCAGTATTTT. V gene TRBV19 combines with J gene TRBJ2-3; the D gene is possibly TRBD1 (7 bases). Germline V gives CDR1 LNHDA, CDR2 SQIVND (reference sequence). V was cut by 1 base and J by 5 bases, with 10 bases left in between. The CDR3 is made up of 14 amino acids.

The CDR3 bases are TGTGCCAGCAGTTTATCCCTTGGGACATTTTCACCCCTCCACTTT. Protein product: CASSLSLGTFSPLHF. This rearrangement joins TRBV28 to TRBJ1-6, with D possibly being TRBD1 (6 bases). The CDR3 spans 15 residues. V lost 1 base and J lost 9, with 13 bases in between. From germline, CDR1 is MDHEN and CDR2 SYDVKM.

This sequence joins TRBV3-1 (or the pseudogene TRBV3-2) and TRBJ1-2, with D uncertain. The CDR3 totals 12 residues. V shed 5 bases and J shed 4 bases, with 8 bases lying between them. Per the germline V gene, CDR1 is LGHDT and CDR2 is YNNKEL (reference sequence). The CDR3: CASSLRGYGYTF. CDR3 sequence (DNA): TGTGCCAGCAGCTTAAGAGGCTATGGCTACACCTTC.

V and J are TRBV5-1 and TRBJ1-5; D is possibly TRBD1 (5 bases). The CDR3 contains 17 residues. CDR1 is SGHRS and CDR2 is YFSETQ in the germline V gene. V lost 2 bases and J 5 bases, leaving 20 bases between the germline ends. The CDR3 coding sequence is TGCGCCAGCAGCTTTCTGGCCCCGAGCGGGGGGGATCAGCCCCAGCATTTT. This gives the protein CASSFLAPSGGDQPQHF.

The rearrangement uses TRBV15 and TRBJ1-6; D unresolved. Trimming removed 0 bases at V and 10 bases at J, with 16 bases between. Germline values: CDR1 LNHNV, CDR2 YYDKDF (reference sequence). The CDR3 contains 16 residues. The CDR3 reads CATSRDWAGPGSPLHF. CDR3 coding DNA: TGTGCCACCAGCAGAGATTGGGCAGGCCCTGGCTCACCCCTCCACTTT.

The chain couples TRBV6-5 to TRBJ1-2; a weak D match, TRBD1 (6 bases). The length of the CDR3 is 13 residues. Germline lookup yields CDR1 MNHEY and CDR2 SVGAGI. Trimming took 0 bases from V and 8 from J, leaving 10 bases between them. The CDR3 here is CASSYSIGGGYTF. CDR3 DNA sequence: TGTGCCAGCAGTTACTCGATTGGGGGCGGCTACACCTTC.